These 20 T cell receptor beta chains were sequenced from one sample in a study of blood T cell repertoires in COVID-19. Here immunoSEQ multiplex PCR was the method, and the copy in TCRdb shows in-frame clones only, minus some. The table shows 300,000 to 450,000 clones, with approximately 89% occurring only once. The sequencing input was peripheral blood. These receptors were obtained from an older woman with COVID-19, enrolled during active disease.

The J gene is TRBJ2-5, the V gene TRBV4-2; 10 bases are a match to TRBD1. V lost 5 bases to trimming and J lost 4 bases; unmatched junction nucleotides: 4. Germline V gene lookup returns CDR1 LGHNA and CDR2 YNFKEQ. CDR3 length equals 14 residues. CDR3 amino acids: CASSFRQGAETQYF. The CDR3 coding sequence is TGTGCCAGCAGCTTCCGACAGGGGGCAGAGACCCAGTACTTC.

The V gene is TRBV7-9, the J gene TRBJ1-4, with 9 bases aligning to TRBD1. This CDR3 has 18 residues. The V segment lost 5 bases and the J segment 0 bases; nucleotides outside the gene matches: 10. CDR1 and CDR2 from the germline V gene are SEHNR and FQNEAQ (reference sequence). CDR3 sequence reads: CASSAGQGSFATNEKLFF. The DNA of the CDR3 is TGTGCCAGCAGCGCTGGACAGGGGTCCTTTGCAACTAATGAAAAACTGTTTTTT.

This clone was seen only once. The chain recombines TRBV5-1 with TRBJ2-2; 12 bases are a match to TRBD2. V shed 4 bases, J shed 5 bases, and the junction held 3 bases outside the gene matches. CDR1 and CDR2 (germline): SGHRS, YFSETQ. This CDR3 region has 15 residues. The CDR3 region is CASSVGLAGTGELFF. The CDR3 DNA reads TGCGCCAGCAGCGTCGGACTAGCGGGGACCGGGGAGCTGTTTTTT.

The table lists this clone with a few counts. V gene TRBV7-9 combines with J gene TRBJ2-2, with 14 bases that match TRBD2. Looked up from germline, CDR1 is SEHNR and CDR2 is FQNEAQ (reference sequence). V was pared by 5 bases and J by 5 bases, with 7 bases of the junction left unmatched. This CDR3 has 17 amino acids. CDR3 sequence: CASSHWGLAGATGELFF. The CDR3 DNA sequence: TGTGCCAGCAGCCACTGGGGACTAGCGGGGGCAACCGGGGAGCTGTTTTTT.

The chain couples TRBV4-1 to TRBJ2-7, with TRBD1 matching over 9 bases. V was pared by 2 bases and J by 5 bases, with 7 bases of the junction left unmatched. CDR3 length equals 15 residues. Germline V gene sequence: CDR1 MGHRA, CDR2 YSYEKL. CDR3 residues: CASSQPGQGFDEQYF. CDR3 sequence (DNA): TGCGCCAGCAGCCAACCGGGACAGGGATTCGACGAGCAGTACTTC.

This rearrangement joins TRBV5-5 to TRBJ2-5; 10 nucleotides agree with TRBD1. After removal of 2 bases from V and 1 base from J, the junction contained 5 bases not matched to a gene. CDR3 length: 16 amino acids. Looked up from germline, CDR1 is SGHKS and CDR2 is YYEKEE (reference sequence). The CDR3 spells CASSLRRQGAQETQYF. The CDR3 region has the DNA TGTGCCAGCAGCTTAAGGAGACAGGGGGCCCAAGAGACCCAGTACTTC.

This clone came up a few times. At the DNA level, this CDR3 is encoded by other sequences in the same sample as well. This chain joins TRBV30 and TRBJ1-5; 9 nucleotides line up with TRBD1. Looked up from germline, CDR1 is GTSNPN and CDR2 is SVGIG (reference sequence). J gave up 5 bases and V 2 bases, and 4 bases lay outside the gene matches. The CDR3 runs 14 residues. CDR3 in DNA: TGTGCCTGGAGTCCGGGACAGGGTTATCAGCCCCAGCATTTT. Protein product: CAWSPGQGYQPQHF.

The rearrangement uses TRBV7-9 and TRBJ1-5, with a tentative D call TRBD1 (6 bases). Germline CDR1 and CDR2: SEHNR and FQNEAQ (reference sequence). V lost 3 bases, J lost 5 bases, and 14 bases lay in between. The CDR3 has 15 residues. Written as DNA, the CDR3 is TGTGCCAGCAGCTTGGTGACAGGCGACCATCAGCCCCAGCATTTT. Protein sequence: CASSLVTGDHQPQHF.

The gene calls are TRBV28 and TRBJ1-5, with a possible D match to TRBD1 (5 bases). Germline assignment: CDR1 MDHEN and CDR2 SYDVKM. V was shortened by 6 bases and J by 0 bases, with 9 bases between the two germline ends. The CDR3 covers 14 residues. The CDR3, as DNA: TGTGCCAGCAGGCTGGGGGGTAGCAATCAGCCCCAGCATTTT. It specifies CASRLGGSNQPQHF.

The chain is built from TRBV7-9 and TRBJ1-5, with TRBD1 matching 7 bases. Losses at the gene ends were 0 bases for V and 2 bases for J; bases not matched to a gene: 10. CDR3 length equals 18 residues. Germline lookup yields CDR1 SEHNR and CDR2 FQNEAQ (reference sequence). The CDR3 protein is CASSLASLEGAGNQPQHF. The CDR3, as DNA: TGTGCCAGCAGCTTAGCAAGTCTCGAGGGGGCCGGCAATCAGCCCCAGCATTTT.

The chain is built from TRBV20-1 and TRBJ2-1; 8 nucleotides agree with TRBD1. Germline V lookup: CDR1 DFQATT, CDR2 SNEGSKA (reference sequence). Trimming took 3 bases from V and 8 from J; bases not matched to a gene: 15. This CDR3 is built from 16 residues. As DNA, the CDR3 is TGCAGTGCTAGTCCTCATGGACAGGGAAAGGGCGATGAGCAGTTCTTC. Translated: CSASPHGQGKGDEQFF.

This clone was counted a few times. The CDR3 bases are TGTGCCAGCAGTCTTAGGGACAGGCGATCCACAGATACGCAGTATTTT. Its protein is CASSLRDRRSTDTQYF. The gene calls are TRBV27 and TRBJ2-3; TRBD1 matches at 8 bases. V trimming: 5 bases; J trimming: 2 bases; junction bases outside the gene matches: 9. Germline V gene lookup returns CDR1 MNHEY and CDR2 SMNVEV (reference sequence). The CDR3 sequence is 16 residues long.

The chain joins TRBV6-1 to TRBJ2-7; possible D gene TRBD1, 6 bases. The CDR3 sequence is 11 residues long. CDR1 is MNHNS and CDR2 is SASEGT in the germline V gene. Between the trimmed V and J ends, which lost 3 bases and 12 bases, there was a span of 12 bases. This chain's CDR3 is CASSENRAMYF. Written as DNA, the CDR3 is TGTGCCAGCAGTGAGAACAGGGCAATGTACTTC.

The chain recombines TRBV28 with TRBJ2-7, with 7 bases matching TRBD1. CDR1 and CDR2 from the germline V gene are MDHEN and SYDVKM. The length of the CDR3 is 15 residues. V trimming: 5 bases; J trimming: 0 bases; junction bases outside the gene matches: 7. This CDR3 reads CASSPWTGPSYEQYF. The CDR3 DNA reads TGTGCCAGCAGTCCATGGACAGGACCCTCCTACGAGCAGTACTTC.

The chain combines TRBV19 with TRBJ1-1; D remains unclear. The V and J ends lost 4 bases and 2 bases respectively, with 5 bases between them. CDR1 is LNHDA, CDR2 SQIVND, per germline (reference sequence). This CDR3 has 12 amino acids. This CDR3 reads CASSTYNTEAFF. DNA for the CDR3: TGTGCCAGTAGTACCTACAACACTGAAGCTTTCTTT.

The chain carries TRBV30 and TRBJ1-4; D is ambiguous. CDR1 GTSNPN and CDR2 SVGIG come from the germline V gene (reference sequence). The CDR3 totals 15 residues. V gave up 1 base and J gave up 4 bases, with 13 bases separating them. In DNA form, the CDR3 reads TGTGCCTGGAGTGCCCAGAACGGGTATAATGAAAAACTGTTTTTT. Protein sequence: CAWSAQNGYNEKLFF.

J is TRBJ2-6 and V is TRBV6-1; weak D call: TRBD1 (5 bases). Trimming shortened V by 4 bases and J by 0 bases, and 10 bases separated the two germline ends. CDR3 size: 16 residues. Germline lookup yields CDR1 MNHNS and CDR2 SASEGT. CDR3 in amino acids: CASSVTAYSGANVLTF. The CDR3 nucleotides read TGTGCCAGCAGTGTGACAGCTTACTCTGGGGCCAACGTCCTGACTTTC.

The chain has TRBV2 and TRBJ2-5; TRBD1 is a possible D gene (6 bases). V gave up 6 bases and J gave up 7 bases, with 15 bases separating them. The CDR3 extends over 13 amino acids. Germline CDR1 SNHLY, CDR2 FYNNEI. Here the CDR3 reads CASRQGPTATQYF. The CDR3 nucleotides read TGTGCCAGCAGACAGGGCCCCACAGCGACCCAGTACTTC.

The chain carries TRBV7-9 and TRBJ2-7; D unclear. The ends were cut back, 10 bases at V and 7 bases at J, with 14 bases in the middle. This CDR3 comprises 11 residues. Germline V lookup: CDR1 SEHNR, CDR2 FQNEAQ (reference sequence). The CDR3 loop reads CATQALSEQYF. The CDR3 coding sequence is TGTGCCACCCAGGCCCTTTCGGAGCAGTACTTC.

Regarding this clone: The identical CDR3 is also encoded by other nucleotide sequences in the sample. V gene TRBV9 combines with J gene TRBJ1-5; perhaps TRBD1 as D (5 bases). Trimming removed 0 bases at V and 7 bases at J, with 11 bases between. CDR3 length: 14 amino acids. CDR1 and CDR2 (germline): SGDLS, YYNGEE. The DNA of the CDR3 is TGTGCCAGCAGCGTAGAAGGGAGGGGCCAGCCCCAGCATTTT. Protein: CASSVEGRGQPQHF.